This TCR beta chain was recorded in a study of blood T cell repertoires in COVID-19. For the study at large: Researchers got acute and convalescent COVID-19 samples from the United States, Italy and Spain. PBMCs, B-cell-depleted T cells, or T cells were the source of the cDNA or gDNA that made up the material.

Germline V gene sequence: CDR1 SGHRS, CDR2 YFSETQ. Trimming removed 7 bases at V and 2 bases at J, with 18 bases between. This CDR3 is 16 amino acids long. As handled by the study authors: Estimation of nucleated cell counts relied on the amplification of reference gene primers. Only in-frame clones appear in the TCRdb table, and some are missing; sequencing was by immunoSEQ multiplex PCR. V and J calls and clone size are given by that table; D and trimming were obtained from the DNA. The top ten hold about 2% of the sample, which has some 55,000 clones, roughly 80% seen once. Sequenced sample: peripheral blood. The sequence came from a woman aged 60 to 75 with acute or convalescent COVID-19. The chain recombines TRBV5-1 with TRBJ2-2; tentative D call: TRBD1 (5 bases). The CDR3 DNA follows: TGCGCCAGCCGGAGACAGACCATTGGAAACACCGGGGAGCTGTTTTTT. This sequence encodes CASRRQTIGNTGELFF. The variable domain in full, with the rest retrieved from reference TRBV5-1 and TRBJ2-2, is KAGVTQTPRYLIKTRGQQVTLSCSPISGHRSVSWYQQTPGQGLQFLFEYFSETQRNKGNFPGRFSGRQFSNSRSEMNVSTLELGDSALYLCASRRQTIGNTGELFFGEGSRLTVL.